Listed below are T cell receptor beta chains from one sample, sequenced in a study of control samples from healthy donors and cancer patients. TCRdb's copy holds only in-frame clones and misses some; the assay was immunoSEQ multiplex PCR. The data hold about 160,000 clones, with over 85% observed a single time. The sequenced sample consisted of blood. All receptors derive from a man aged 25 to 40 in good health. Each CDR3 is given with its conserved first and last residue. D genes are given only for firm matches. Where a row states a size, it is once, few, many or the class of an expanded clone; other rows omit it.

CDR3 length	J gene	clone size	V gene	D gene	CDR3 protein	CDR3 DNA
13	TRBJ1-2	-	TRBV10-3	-	CAIVPRLSDGYTF	TGTGCCATCGTCCCGAGGCTAAGCGATGGCTACACCTTC
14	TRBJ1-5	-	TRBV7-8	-	CASSPAPRDQPQHF	TGTGCCAGCAGCCCAGCTCCCCGGGATCAGCCCCAGCATTTT
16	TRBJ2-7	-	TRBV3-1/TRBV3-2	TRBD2	CASSPETLAGGYEQYF	TGTGCCAGCAGCCCCGAGACCCTAGCGGGCGGGTACGAGCAGTACTTC
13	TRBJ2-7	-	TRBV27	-	CASRPNRPPEQYF	TGTGCCAGCAGGCCTAACAGGCCCCCCGAGCAGTACTTC
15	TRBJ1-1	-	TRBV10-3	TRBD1	CAGASSDRGNTEAFF	TGTGCCGGAGCTTCGTCGGACAGGGGGAACACTGAAGCTTTCTTT
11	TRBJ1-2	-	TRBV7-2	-	CASRLAYGYTF	TGTGCCAGCAGACTTGCGTATGGCTACACCTTC
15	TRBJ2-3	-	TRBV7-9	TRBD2	CASSLAGGGADTQYF	TGTGCCAGCAGCTTAGCCGGCGGGGGGGCAGATACGCAGTATTTT
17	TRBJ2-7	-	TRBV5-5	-	CASSPEGGRESQREQYF	TGTGCCAGCAGCCCAGAGGGGGGCAGGGAGTCTCAACGCGAGCAGTACTTC
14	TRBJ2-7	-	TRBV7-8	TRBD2	CASSPAGEPYEQYF	TGTGCCAGCAGCCCGGCGGGGGAGCCTTACGAGCAGTACTTC
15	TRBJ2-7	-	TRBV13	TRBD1	CASSSLRDRSYEQYF	TGTGCCAGCAGCTCCCTCCGGGACAGGTCCTACGAGCAGTACTTC
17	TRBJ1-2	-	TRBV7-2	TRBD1	CASSSYRDRVVGYGYTF	TGTGCCAGCAGCTCGTACCGGGACAGGGTTGTCGGCTATGGCTACACCTTC
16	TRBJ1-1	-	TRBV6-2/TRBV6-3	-	CASSLTRSGSGTEAFF	TGTGCCAGCAGTTTAACTCGCTCCGGCTCGGGAACTGAAGCTTTCTTT
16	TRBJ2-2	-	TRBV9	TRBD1	CASSFPGTANTGELFF	TGTGCCAGCAGCTTCCCCGGGACAGCGAACACCGGGGAGCTGTTTTTT
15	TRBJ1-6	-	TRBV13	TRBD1	CASSPRDRGNSPLHF	TGTGCCAGCAGCCCCCGGGACAGGGGTAATTCACCCCTCCACTTT
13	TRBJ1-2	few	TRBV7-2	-	CASSPDSDYGYTF	TGTGCCAGCAGCCCGGACAGCGACTATGGCTACACCTTC
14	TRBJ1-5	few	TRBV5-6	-	CASSLQGGHQPQHF	TGTGCCAGCAGCTTGCAAGGCGGACATCAGCCCCAGCATTTT
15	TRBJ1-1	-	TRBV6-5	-	CASSGPRGRNTEAFF	TGTGCCAGCTCTGGTCCTCGGGGGCGAAACACTGAAGCTTTCTTT
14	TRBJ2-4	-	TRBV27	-	CASSFGVRSAIQYF	TGTGCCAGCAGTTTCGGGGTCAGGAGTGCCATTCAGTACTTC
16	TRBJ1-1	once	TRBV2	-	CASSEMAGTLNTEAFF	TGTGCCAGCAGTGAAATGGCAGGGACCTTGAACACTGAAGCTTTCTTT
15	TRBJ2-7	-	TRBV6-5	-	CASSGGLAGSNEQYF	TGTGCCAGCAGCGGGGGGCTGGCAGGGAGCAACGAGCAGTACTTC
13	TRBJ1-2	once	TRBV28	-	CATIGPANYGYTF	TGTGCCACCATCGGACCAGCTAACTATGGCTACACCTTC
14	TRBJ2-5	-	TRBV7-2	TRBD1	CASSRDSSQETQYF	TGTGCCAGCAGCCGGGACAGCAGCCAAGAGACCCAGTACTTC
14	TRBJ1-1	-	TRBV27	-	CASKPGGGGTEAFF	TGTGCCAGCAAGCCCGGGGGCGGAGGCACTGAAGCTTTCTTT
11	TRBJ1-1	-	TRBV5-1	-	CASKGDTEAFF	TGCGCCAGCAAGGGGGACACTGAAGCTTTCTTT
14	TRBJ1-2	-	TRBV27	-	CATPKTQGLYGYTF	TGTGCCACCCCCAAAACTCAGGGTCTCTATGGCTACACCTTC
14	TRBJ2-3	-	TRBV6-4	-	CASSDGGGRDTQYF	TGTGCCAGCAGTGATGGGGGGGGGCGAGATACGCAGTATTTT
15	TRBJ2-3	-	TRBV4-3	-	CASSQLWGDTDTQYF	TGCGCCAGCAGCCAGCTTTGGGGGGACACAGATACGCAGTATTTT
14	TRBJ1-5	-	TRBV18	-	CASSLEGLGQPQHF	TGTGCCAGCTCGCTCGAGGGTTTGGGACAGCCCCAGCATTTT
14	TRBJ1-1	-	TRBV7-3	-	CASSLGHQNTEAFF	TGTGCCAGCAGCTTGGGACATCAGAACACTGAAGCTTTCTTT
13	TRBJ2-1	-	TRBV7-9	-	CAFRPEGYNEQFF	TGTGCCTTTCGACCCGAGGGTTACAATGAGCAGTTCTTC
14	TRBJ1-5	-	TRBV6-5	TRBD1	CASSSQGVNQPQHF	TGTGCCAGCAGTTCACAGGGGGTGAATCAGCCCCAGCATTTT
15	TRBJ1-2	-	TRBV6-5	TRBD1	CASSIQGDRVYGYTF	TGTGCCAGCAGTATACAGGGGGATAGGGTTTATGGCTACACCTTC
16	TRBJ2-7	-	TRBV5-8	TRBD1	CASSALITGGVNEQYF	TGTGCCAGCAGCGCACTAATAACAGGGGGCGTGAACGAGCAGTACTTC
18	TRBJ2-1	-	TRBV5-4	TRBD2	CASSLGVRLAGANNEQFF	TGTGCCAGCAGCTTGGGTGTCAGACTAGCGGGGGCAAACAATGAGCAGTTCTTC
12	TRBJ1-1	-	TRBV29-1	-	CSGREENTEAFF	TGCAGCGGCCGGGAGGAGAACACTGAAGCTTTCTTT
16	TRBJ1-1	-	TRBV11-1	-	CASSRDVDPMNTEAFF	TGTGCCAGCAGCCGCGACGTCGACCCCATGAACACTGAAGCTTTCTTT
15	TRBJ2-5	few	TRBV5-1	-	CASSLGLRDKETQYF	TGCGCCAGCAGCTTAGGACTCCGAGACAAAGAGACCCAGTACTTC
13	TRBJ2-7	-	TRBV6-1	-	CASSELEFYEQYF	TGTGCCAGCAGTGAACTTGAGTTCTACGAGCAGTACTTC
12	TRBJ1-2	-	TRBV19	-	CASTTANYGYTF	TGTGCCAGTACTACAGCTAACTATGGCTACACCTTC
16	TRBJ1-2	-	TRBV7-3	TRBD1	CASSLKGTGNIQGYTF	TGTGCCAGCAGCTTAAAAGGGACAGGGAATATTCAGGGCTACACCTTC